The entry below describes one TCR beta chain. Antigen unknown. This entry comes from a study of regulatory T cells in long-lasting Graves disease. Study-wide findings and caveats: Comparison showed that persistent patients shared more public clonotypes (about 2,700) than new patients (about 880). For persistent Graves' patients, TCR diversity was lower than for newly diagnosed ones.

Time point of the sample: newly diagnosed GD, antithyroid drugs for less than 3 months. RNA from PBMCs was the source of the TCR library. Building the TCR beta libraries relied on iRepertoire HTBI primers, and CDR3 regions underwent Arm-PCR. TCRdb itself ran the multiplex PCR reads through MiXCR, one entry per CDR3 protein. The table records 620,000 or so distinct CDR3 sequences, roughly 15% of them present only once. The CDR3 length is 12 residues. V was shortened by 5 bases and J by 9 bases, with 14 bases between the two germline ends. Per germline, CDR1 SEHNR and CDR2 FQNEAQ (reference sequence). The sample also formed part of further work on T cells in Graves' hyperthyroidism and ophthalmopathy. This second study notes: HTBI primers were the set used in a first-round RT-PCR of the TCR CDR3.

The source of this sequence is a woman aged 25 to 39 with Graves disease. The source material was peripheral blood mononuclear cells (PBMCs), sampled at new diagnosis, from a patient treated with antithyroid drugs. The gene calls are TRBV7-9 and TRBJ2-7; D gene unclear. CDR3 DNA sequence: TGTGCCAGCAGCCCTAATTCAATCGGGCAGTACTTC. The encoded protein is CASSPNSIGQYF.